These 25 T cell receptor beta chains originate from one sample sequenced in a study of blood T cell repertoires in COVID-19. TCRdb's table, derived via immunoSEQ multiplex PCR, lists solely in-frame clones and lacks some. The table includes roughly 400,000 clones, approximately 87% detected once. Sequenced input: PBMCs or T cells enriched from blood (not recorded which). The origin of the receptors is a woman aged 45-65 years who had recovered from COVID-19.

The rearrangement links TRBV7-9 to TRBJ2-1, with D perhaps TRBD2 (7 bases). CDR1 is SEHNR, CDR2 FQNEAQ, per germline (reference sequence). The CDR3 extends over 13 amino acids. Trimming shortened V by 11 bases and J by 9 bases, and 20 bases separated the two germline ends. Here the CDR3 DNA reads TGTGCCTCCACCACCGAGGGGGGGGGTGAGCAGTTCTTC. Protein product: CASTTEGGGEQFF.

The chain combines TRBV30 with TRBJ1-6; D might be TRBD1 (5 bases). The CDR3 loop spans 14 amino acids. Germline V gene lookup returns CDR1 GTSNPN and CDR2 SVGIG (reference sequence). Trimming left V 8 bases short and J 5 bases short, with 16 bases between. Here the CDR3 reads CAGIDRRNNSPLHF. CDR3 sequence (DNA): TGTGCCGGAATCGACAGAAGAAATAATTCACCCCTCCACTTT.

This chain uses TRBV29-1 with TRBJ1-3; no definite D call. This CDR3 has 14 amino acids. Germline loops: CDR1 SQVTM, CDR2 ANQGSEA. The CDR3: CSFLGENSGNTIYF. The CDR3 coding sequence is TGCAGTTTTCTCGGAGAGAATTCTGGAAACACCATATATTTT.

In its sample, this clone was seen a few times. The rearrangement joins TRBV9 to TRBJ1-2; 10 bases fit TRBD1. CDR3 length: 15 amino acids. Per the germline V gene, CDR1 is SGDLS and CDR2 is YYNGEE. J gave up 8 bases and V 4 bases, and 11 bases lay outside the gene matches. CDR3 sequence reads: CASSYGDRGSGGYTF. Here the CDR3 DNA reads TGTGCCAGCAGCTATGGGGACAGGGGTTCTGGAGGCTACACCTTC.

The chain uses TRBV4-1 and TRBJ1-4, with D hard to call. Germline lookup yields CDR1 MGHRA and CDR2 YSYEKL. V shed 4 bases and J shed 4 bases, with 7 bases lying between them. This CDR3 contains 13 residues. The CDR3 sequence is CASSLTRNEKLFF. The CDR3 coding sequence is TGCGCCAGCAGCCTCACACGTAATGAAAAACTGTTTTTT.

The chain links TRBV29-1 to TRBJ2-5; 14 bases are a match to TRBD2. Looked up from germline, CDR1 is SQVTM and CDR2 is ANQGSEA. The V segment lost 7 bases and the J segment 5 bases; nucleotides outside the gene matches: 9. This CDR3 is built from 15 residues. The CDR3 sequence: CSGGTSGGRRETQYF. The CDR3 nucleotides are TGCAGCGGCGGGACTAGCGGGGGCCGCCGGGAGACCCAGTACTTC. The whole variable domain, remainder taken from reference TRBV29-1 and TRBJ2-5, is SAVISQKPSRDICQRGTSLTIQCQVDSQVTMMFWYRQQPGQSLTLIATANQGSEATYESGFVIDKFPISRPNLTFSTLTVSNMSPEDSSIYLCSGGTSGGRRETQYFGPGTRLLVL.

J is TRBJ2-2 and V is TRBV4-3, with D hard to call. Germline CDR1 and CDR2: LGHNA and YSLEER. The V and J ends lost 5 bases and 4 bases respectively, with 14 bases between them. The CDR3 consists of 15 residues. CDR3 DNA: TGCGCCAGCAGCTCCGGAGTGGTGAGCACCGGGGAGCTGTTTTTT. It encodes CASSSGVVSTGELFF.

This chain uses TRBV7-2 with TRBJ1-2, with 7 bases matching TRBD1. CDR3 length: 14 residues. Germline V lookup: CDR1 SGHTA, CDR2 FQGNSA. Trimming cost V 11 bases and J 4 bases; bases outside gene matches: 13. This CDR3 reads CAVRNPDRPYGYTF. The CDR3 DNA is TGTGCCGTAAGAAATCCGGACAGGCCCTATGGCTACACCTTC.

This clone was seen only once. CDR3 sequence (DNA): TGTGCCAGCAGTTTTCTACCCCAGGATGGCTACACCTTC. Encoded protein: CASSFLPQDGYTF. The chain employs TRBV28 and TRBJ1-2; D is uncertain. CDR3 length: 13 amino acids. V was pared by 3 bases and J by 6 bases, with 11 bases between. Per the germline V gene, CDR1 is MDHEN and CDR2 is SYDVKM.

The chain is built from TRBV4-1 and TRBJ1-5; 7 positions agree with TRBD1. The junction had 8 bases not matched to a gene; V was cut back by 4 bases and J by 5 bases. CDR1 is MGHRA and CDR2 is YSYEKL in the germline V gene. The CDR3 covers 15 residues. Here the CDR3 reads CASSPDGTVDQPQHF. CDR3 in DNA: TGCGCCAGCAGCCCGGACGGGACAGTCGATCAGCCCCAGCATTTT.

The V and J genes are TRBV20-1 and TRBJ2-5; 7 positions match TRBD2. This CDR3 contains 11 residues. With 4 bases clipped from V and 10 bases from J, the junction kept 6 bases outside the gene matches. The germline V gene encodes CDR1 DFQATT and CDR2 SNEGSKA (reference sequence). The CDR3 nucleotides are TGCAGTGCTATTTTCGGCGGGGGCCAGTACTTC. This codes for CSAIFGGGQYF.

This chain joins TRBV5-4 and TRBJ1-2; D unclear. Trimming removed 4 bases at V and 3 bases at J, with 10 bases between. CDR1 is SGHNT, CDR2 YYREEE, per germline (reference sequence). The CDR3 extends over 13 amino acids. The CDR3 nucleotides read TGTGCCAGCAGCCTGGAGAGCGACTATGGCTACACCTTC. Protein: CASSLESDYGYTF.

Written as DNA, the CDR3 is TGTGCCTGGAGCCGTGACAGGGTAGGCTATGGCTACACCTTC. This encodes CAWSRDRVGYGYTF. The chain combines TRBV30 with TRBJ1-2; 7 nucleotides line up with TRBD1. From germline, CDR1 is GTSNPN and CDR2 SVGIG (reference sequence). This CDR3 has 14 residues. V lost 3 bases, J lost 4 bases, and 8 bases stayed unmatched.

The chain uses TRBV7-6 and TRBJ1-2, with 9 bases that match TRBD1. Germline CDR1 is SGHVS and CDR2 is FNYEAQ. The length of the CDR3 is 15 residues. V dropped 5 bases and J dropped 8; count of bases not matched to a gene: 12. DNA for the CDR3: TGTGCCAGCAGCCCGAATCAACAGGGGGCCGGGGGCTACACCTTC. This gives the protein CASSPNQQGAGGYTF.

The chain links TRBV19 to TRBJ1-5; 7 bases are shared with TRBD1. The CDR3 runs to 16 residues. The J segment lost 5 bases and the V segment lost 5 bases, leaving 12 bases of the junction unmatched. The germline V gene encodes CDR1 LNHDA and CDR2 SQIVND (reference sequence). This CDR3 reads CASSAGTELIHQPQHF. The CDR3 DNA reads as TGTGCCAGTAGTGCTGGGACAGAGTTGATCCATCAGCCCCAGCATTTT.

This chain links TRBV4-3 with TRBJ2-3; perhaps TRBD2 as D (5 bases). V lost 0 bases to trimming and J lost 7 bases, with 17 bases between them. The CDR3 spans 16 residues. Germline CDR1 reads LGHNA; CDR2 reads YSLEER. CDR3 region: CASSQEVAMRVNTQYF. CDR3 nucleotides: TGCGCCAGCAGCCAAGAAGTAGCTATGCGGGTGAATACGCAGTATTTT.

This chain links TRBV7-9 with TRBJ2-2, with TRBD2 identical over 10 bases. The CDR3 has 18 residues. The V segment lost 1 base and the J segment 6 bases; nucleotides outside the gene matches: 11. The germline V gene has CDR1 SEHNR and CDR2 FQNEAQ (reference sequence). The CDR3 sequence: CASSLVPSAGGPSGELFF. The CDR3 bases are TGTGCCAGCAGCTTAGTCCCCTCAGCGGGGGGGCCGTCCGGGGAGCTGTTTTTT.

J is TRBJ2-3 and V is TRBV28, with D unclear. There are 13 residues in the CDR3. Trimming stripped 6 bases from V and 6 bases from J, with 13 bases between. The germline V gene encodes CDR1 MDHEN and CDR2 SYDVKM. CDR3 region: CASSPLVGDTQYF. The CDR3 DNA is TGTGCCAGCAGCCCCCTTGTCGGGGATACGCAGTATTTT.

CDR3 sequence: CASSSRLAGVETQYF. In nucleotides, the CDR3 is TGCGCCAGCAGCTCTCGACTAGCGGGGGTGGAGACCCAGTACTTC. V usage is TRBV5-1 and J usage is TRBJ2-5; TRBD2 matches 12 bases. CDR3 length: 15 amino acids. The J segment lost 5 bases and the V segment lost 3 bases, leaving 5 bases of the junction unmatched. Germline loops: CDR1 SGHRS, CDR2 YFSETQ. The complete variable domain, with remaining parts taken from reference TRBV5-1 and TRBJ2-5, reads KAGVTQTPRYLIKTRGQQVTLSCSPISGHRSVSWYQQTPGQGLQFLFEYFSETQRNKGNFPGRFSGRQFSNSRSEMNVSTLELGDSALYLCASSSRLAGVETQYFGPGTRLLVL.

This clone was observed a single time. The V call is TRBV12-5, the J call TRBJ2-1; 9 bases match TRBD1. The length of the CDR3 is 14 residues. Trimming at V came to 7 bases and at J to 9 bases, leaving 10 bases not matched to a gene. Looked up from germline, CDR1 is LGHNT and CDR2 is FRNRAP. The CDR3 region has the DNA TGTGCTAGTGCCAAGGACAGGGGAAGTATTGAGCAGTTCTTC. Its translation: CASAKDRGSIEQFF.

This clone was observed once. The rearrangement links TRBV25-1 to TRBJ1-1, with D hard to call. V gave up 3 bases and J gave up 5 bases, with 10 bases separating them. CDR1 is MGHDK and CDR2 is SYGVNS in the germline V gene. The CDR3 is 13 amino acids. CDR3: CASSERWETEAFF. The CDR3 DNA reads as TGTGCCAGCAGTGAGAGATGGGAGACTGAAGCTTTCTTT.

The CDR3 region is CASSNSRFHEQYF. In DNA form, the CDR3 reads TGTGCCAGCAGCAATTCCAGGTTCCACGAGCAGTACTTC. This chain connects TRBV21-1 to TRBJ2-7; the table names TRBD1, a call not compared with the DNA. TRBV21-1 is recorded as a pseudogene. The CDR3 runs 13 residues.

This clone came up once. This rearrangement joins TRBV7-2 to TRBJ2-7; possible D gene TRBD2, 6 bases. This CDR3 is 15 amino acids long. V lost 6 bases and J lost 4, with 19 bases in between. CDR1 is SGHTA and CDR2 is FQGNSA in the germline V gene. The CDR3 nucleotides read TGTGCCAGCAGTTTCTCCAGCGGGCTCGGATACGAGCAGTACTTC. Translating it yields CASSFSSGLGYEQYF.

The chain combines TRBV18 with TRBJ2-1; D may be TRBD1 (5 bases). Germline V gene lookup returns CDR1 KGHSH and CDR2 LQKENI. The CDR3 covers 17 residues. V was trimmed by 6 bases and J by 2 bases, leaving 20 bases between them. In DNA, the CDR3 is TGTGCCAGCTCGCCCCCGTTTGGACAACTTCCCTACAATGAGCAGTTCTTC. Translated: CASSPPFGQLPYNEQFF.

The chain combines TRBV7-9 with TRBJ1-1, with D possibly matching TRBD1 (6 bases). Germline V gene data show CDR1 as SEHNR and CDR2 as FQNEAQ (reference sequence). The CDR3 length is 14 residues. Trimming stripped 6 bases from V and 2 bases from J, with 13 bases between. CDR3: CASRKTDSNTEAFF. The CDR3, as DNA: TGTGCCAGCAGAAAAACGGACAGTAACACTGAAGCTTTCTTT.